Below, one TCR beta chain is given with its context. The antigen is not known. The data derive from a study of vaccination and CD4 T cells after COVID-19. Specified treatment: approximately 9-day PBMC culture with coronavirus spike peptide pools or control peptides (ViraFEST assay). This CDR3 has 13 residues. With 4 bases removed from V and 4 bases from J, the gap between germline ends came to 10 bases. Germline CDR1 ENHRY, CDR2 SYGVKD. An Oncomine TCR Beta short-read assay was used to sequence the DNA from cultured CD4+ T cells. TCRdb re-called the PCR reads with MiXCR, one entry per CDR3 protein. The sample has thousands of distinct CDR3 sequences; under 40% are singletons.

The J gene is TRBJ1-1, the V gene TRBV10-3; no clear D. This TCR derives from a human donor who had recovered from COVID-19. Sequenced sample: CD4+ T cells from blood, cultured in vitro. CDR3 region: CAISGGRGTEAFF. CDR3 nucleotide sequence: TGTGCCATCAGTGGAGGACGGGGCACTGAAGCTTTCTTT.